This record covers a single TCR beta chain. Its antigen remains unknown. This sample is drawn from a study of T cell repertoires in cytomegalovirus infection. Study-wide context: Public TCR beta signatures provided an indication of both CMV infection and a matching HLA type. General study points: CMV carriers having the relevant HLA were flagged by cumulative public TCR beta family frequency. Clonotypes of TCR beta that were HLA-C-restricted and CMV-specific dominated the ex vivo response.

TCRdb used MiXCR to reprocess the reads, holding one entry per CDR3 protein. Of more than 400,000 distinct CDR3 sequences in the sample, about 26% were seen once. Germline V gives CDR1 MNHEY, CDR2 SVGEGT. V was shortened by 7 bases and J by 8 bases, with 18 bases between the two germline ends. This CDR3 has 14 residues. The chain carries TRBV6-2 or TRBV6-3 and TRBJ2-1; possible D gene TRBD2, 6 bases. What was sequenced was PBMCs. The clonotype comes from a human donor in good health (CMV status not recorded). Some clones in this sample may be carry-over from other donors' samples. The CDR3 region is CASKLFGSADEQFF. The DNA of the CDR3 is TGTGCCAGCAAACTTTTCGGGAGCGCGGATGAGCAGTTCTTC.